This TCR beta chain was sequenced for a study of graft-versus-host responses after intestinal transplantation. The CDR3 loop spans 14 amino acids. V lost 3 bases, J lost 4 bases, and 14 bases lay in between. The germline CDR1 and CDR2 sequences are SGDLS and YYNGEE. Method: immunoSEQ multiplex PCR; TCRdb's copy keeps in-frame clones and lacks some. The data contain 25,000 or so clones, more than 85% of them singletons. This TCR was sampled from a human patient who received an intestinal transplant, so some T cells may come from the graft donor. The starting material was PBMCs, obtained almost 40 days after intestinal transplant. The V and J genes are TRBV9 and TRBJ2-7; TRBD1 might be the D (6 bases). CDR3 loop: CASSARDIGYEQYF. CDR3 in DNA: TGTGCCAGCAGCGCTAGGGACATCGGATACGAGCAGTACTTC.